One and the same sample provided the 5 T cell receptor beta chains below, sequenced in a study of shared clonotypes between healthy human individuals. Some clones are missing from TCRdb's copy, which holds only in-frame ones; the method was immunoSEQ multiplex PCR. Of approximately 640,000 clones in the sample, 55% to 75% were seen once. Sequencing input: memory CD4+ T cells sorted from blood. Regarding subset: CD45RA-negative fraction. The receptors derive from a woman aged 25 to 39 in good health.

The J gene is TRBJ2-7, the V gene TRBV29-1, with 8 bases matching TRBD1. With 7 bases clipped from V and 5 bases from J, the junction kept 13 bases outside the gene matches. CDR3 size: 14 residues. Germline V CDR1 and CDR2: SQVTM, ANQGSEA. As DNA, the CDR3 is TGCAGCGCAAGGAGAGGACAGGGTATAAACGAGCAGTACTTC. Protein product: CSARRGQGINEQYF.

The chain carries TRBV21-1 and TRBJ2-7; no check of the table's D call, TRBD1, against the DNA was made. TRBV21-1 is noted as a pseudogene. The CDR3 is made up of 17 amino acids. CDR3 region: CASSTVPPGTGNHEQYF. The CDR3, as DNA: TGTGCCAGCAGCACCGTCCCCCCCGGGACAGGGAACCACGAGCAGTACTTC.

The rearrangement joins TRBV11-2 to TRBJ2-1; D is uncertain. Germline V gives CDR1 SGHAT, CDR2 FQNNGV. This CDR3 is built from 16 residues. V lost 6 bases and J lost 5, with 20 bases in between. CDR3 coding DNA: TGTGCCAGCAGTCCGTTTTCACGGGCGGTAAACAATGAGCAGTTCTTC. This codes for CASSPFSRAVNNEQFF.

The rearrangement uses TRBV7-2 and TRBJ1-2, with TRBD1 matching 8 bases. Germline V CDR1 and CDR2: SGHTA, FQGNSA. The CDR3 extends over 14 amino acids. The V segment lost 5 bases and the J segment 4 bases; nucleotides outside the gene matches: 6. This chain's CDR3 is CASSAGQGGYGYTF. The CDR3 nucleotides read TGTGCCAGCAGCGCAGGACAGGGTGGCTATGGCTACACCTTC.

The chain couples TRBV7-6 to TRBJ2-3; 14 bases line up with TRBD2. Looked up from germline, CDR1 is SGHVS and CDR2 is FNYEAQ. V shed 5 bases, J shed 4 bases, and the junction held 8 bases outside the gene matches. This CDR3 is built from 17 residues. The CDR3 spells CASSPGLAGVGSDTQYF. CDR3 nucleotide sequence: TGTGCCAGCAGCCCGGGACTAGCGGGAGTAGGGTCAGATACGCAGTATTTT.